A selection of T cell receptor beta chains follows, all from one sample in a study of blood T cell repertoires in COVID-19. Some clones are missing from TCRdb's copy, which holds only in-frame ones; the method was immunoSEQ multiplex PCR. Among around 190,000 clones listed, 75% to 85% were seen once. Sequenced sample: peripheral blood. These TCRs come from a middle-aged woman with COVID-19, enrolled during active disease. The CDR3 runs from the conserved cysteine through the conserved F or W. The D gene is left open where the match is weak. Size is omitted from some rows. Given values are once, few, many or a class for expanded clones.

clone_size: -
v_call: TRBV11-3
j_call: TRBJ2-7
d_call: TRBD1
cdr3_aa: CASSLSRGYEQYF
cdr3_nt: TGTGCCAGCAGCTTATCCAGGGGGTACGAGCAGTACTTC

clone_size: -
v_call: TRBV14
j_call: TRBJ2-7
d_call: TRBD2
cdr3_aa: CASSQLAGGPYEQYF
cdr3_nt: TGTGCCAGCAGCCAACTCGCGGGAGGACCCTACGAGCAGTACTTC

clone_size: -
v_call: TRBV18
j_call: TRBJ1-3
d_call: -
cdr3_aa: CASSPEARNTIYF
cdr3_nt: TGTGCCAGCTCACCGGAGGCTAGAAACACCATATATTTT

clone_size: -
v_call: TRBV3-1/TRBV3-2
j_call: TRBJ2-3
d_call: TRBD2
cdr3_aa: CASSQDVFVASGTEGTDTQYF
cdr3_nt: TGTGCCAGCAGCCAAGACGTTTTCGTTGCTAGCGGAACGGAGGGCACAGATACGCAGTATTTT

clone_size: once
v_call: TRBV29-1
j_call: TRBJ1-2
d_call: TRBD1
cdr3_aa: CSVAGTGYGYTF
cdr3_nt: TGCAGCGTTGCCGGGACAGGGTATGGCTACACCTTC

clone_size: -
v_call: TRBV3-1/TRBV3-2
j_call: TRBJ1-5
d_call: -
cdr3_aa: CASSRGPNQPQHF
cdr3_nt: TGTGCCAGCAGCCGAGGGCCCAATCAGCCCCAGCATTTT

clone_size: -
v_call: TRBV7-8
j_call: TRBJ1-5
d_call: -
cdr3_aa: CASSFSSNQPQHF
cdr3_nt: TGTGCCAGCAGCTTTTCCAGTAATCAGCCCCAGCATTTT

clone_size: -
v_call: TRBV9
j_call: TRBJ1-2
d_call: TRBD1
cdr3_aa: CASGTESGYTF
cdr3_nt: TGTGCCAGCGGGACAGAAAGTGGCTACACCTTC

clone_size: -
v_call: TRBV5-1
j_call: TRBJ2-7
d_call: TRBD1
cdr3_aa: CASSRDRGSYEQYF
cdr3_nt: TGCGCCAGCAGTCGAGACAGGGGGTCCTACGAGCAGTACTTC

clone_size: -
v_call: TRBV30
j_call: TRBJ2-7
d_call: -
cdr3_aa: CAWTDKPPPYEQYF
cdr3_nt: TGTGCCTGGACTGACAAACCTCCACCCTACGAGCAGTACTTC

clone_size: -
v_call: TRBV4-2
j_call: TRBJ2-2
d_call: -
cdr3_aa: CASSQELTGELFF
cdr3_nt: TGTGCCAGCAGCCAAGAACTCACCGGGGAGCTGTTTTTT

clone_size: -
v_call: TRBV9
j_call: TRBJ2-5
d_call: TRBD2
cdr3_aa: CASSVTGTTQETQYF
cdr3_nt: TGTGCCAGCAGCGTGACCGGGACTACCCAAGAGACCCAGTACTTC

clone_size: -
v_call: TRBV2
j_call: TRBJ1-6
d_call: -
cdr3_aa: CASVKDSSSYNSPLHF
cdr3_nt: TGTGCCAGCGTTAAAGACAGTAGCTCCTATAATTCACCCCTCCACTTT

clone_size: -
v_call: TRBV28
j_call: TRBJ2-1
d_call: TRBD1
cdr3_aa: CASLGGQESYNEQFF
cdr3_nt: TGTGCTTCCCTGGGGGGACAGGAATCCTACAATGAGCAGTTCTTC

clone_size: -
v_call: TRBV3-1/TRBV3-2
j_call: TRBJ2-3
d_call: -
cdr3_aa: CASSQNPGDTQYF
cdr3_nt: TGTGCCAGCAGCCAAAATCCGGGAGATACGCAGTATTTT

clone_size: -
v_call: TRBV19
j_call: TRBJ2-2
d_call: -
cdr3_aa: CASRGGTGADTGELFF
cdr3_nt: TGTGCCAGTCGGGGAGGTACGGGTGCGGACACCGGGGAGCTGTTTTTT

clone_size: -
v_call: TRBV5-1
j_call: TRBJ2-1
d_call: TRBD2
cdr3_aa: CASSSGLAGHNEQFF
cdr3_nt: TGCGCCAGCAGCTCGGGACTAGCGGGACACAATGAGCAGTTCTTC

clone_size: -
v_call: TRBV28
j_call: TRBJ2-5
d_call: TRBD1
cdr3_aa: CASSPGQKETQYF
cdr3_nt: TGTGCCAGCAGCCCGGGACAGAAAGAGACCCAGTACTTC

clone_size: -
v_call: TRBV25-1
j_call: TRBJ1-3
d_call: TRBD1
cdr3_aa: CASSQPGGPIYF
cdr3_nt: TGTGCCAGCAGCCAACCAGGGGGCCCCATATATTTT

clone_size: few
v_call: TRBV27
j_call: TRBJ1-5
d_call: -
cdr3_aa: CASSDGIQIQPQHF
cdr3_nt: TGTGCCAGCAGTGACGGGATACAAATTCAGCCCCAGCATTTT